This TCR beta chain was sequenced for a study of blood T cell repertoires in COVID-19. Overall study context: Researchers got acute and convalescent COVID-19 samples from the United States, Italy and Spain. Nucleic acid was either cDNA or gDNA, and it came from T cells, B-cell-depleted T cells, or PBMCs.

Source study methods: Quantification of nucleated cells was approximated via reference gene primer amplification. The assay was immunoSEQ multiplex PCR, and TCRdb's table has in-frame clones only and misses some. Clonal size and the V and J genes are those of that table, whereas D and trimming came from the DNA. The repertoire holds approximately 150,000 clones, with about nine tenths as singletons. Sequenced: peripheral blood. This TCR was recovered from a human donor in a cohort sampled during active COVID-19.

The CDR3 here is CASKEGALGNTIYF. Written as DNA, the CDR3 is TGTGCCAGCAAAGAGGGGGCGCTCGGAAACACCATATATTTT. V gene TRBV6-5 combines with J gene TRBJ1-3; TRBD1 matches at 7 bases. This CDR3 has 14 residues. The germline V gene encodes CDR1 MNHEY and CDR2 SVGAGI. The junction had 7 bases not matched to a gene; V was cut back by 7 bases and J by 4 bases.